The sample holds one count of the clone carrying this TCR beta chain. Assay used: immunoSEQ multiplex PCR; TCRdb lists only in-frame clones, some missing. The top ten clones hold 2.5% to 3.5% of a sample with some 350,000 clones, approximately 88% of them seen once. The data belong to a study of blood T cell repertoires in COVID-19. For the study at large: Nucleic acid was either cDNA or gDNA, and it came from T cells, B-cell-depleted T cells, or PBMCs.

Trimming cost V 6 bases and J 6 bases, with 17 bases left between them. The CDR3 spans 15 residues. Looked up from germline, CDR1 is MNHNY and CDR2 is SVGAGI (reference sequence). Material for sequencing was peripheral blood. This TCR derives from a young woman with COVID-19, enrolled during active disease. The chain links TRBV6-6 to TRBJ1-4, with TRBD1 as a possible D gene (6 bases). Here the CDR3 DNA reads TGTGCCAGCAGACCGAACAGGGTTAAAGATGAAAAACTGTTTTTT. Residues: CASRPNRVKDEKLFF.